This T cell receptor (beta chain) came from a study of T cell repertoires in cytomegalovirus infection. The CDR3 loop spans 12 amino acids. Germline lookup yields CDR1 LNHDA and CDR2 SQIVND (reference sequence). The V end lost 4 bases, the J end lost 4 bases, and 7 bases lay between the germline ends. MiXCR, run by TCRdb on the reads, gives a single entry per CDR3 protein. This table holds hundreds of thousands of distinct CDR3 sequences, approximately 29% found once. This clonotype was seen repeatedly, ten times or more. As yet, its antigen is unknown. The sample consisted of cultured CD8+ T cells from PBMCs, taken from culture after CMV antigen stimulation. The chain uses TRBV19 and TRBJ1-1; no reliable D call. The clonotype comes from a human donor in good health (CMV status not recorded). Some clones in this sample may be carry-over from other donors' samples. The CDR3 bases are TGTGCCAGTAGTAGGGCTGGCACTGAAGCTTTCTTT. It codes for CASSRAGTEAFF.